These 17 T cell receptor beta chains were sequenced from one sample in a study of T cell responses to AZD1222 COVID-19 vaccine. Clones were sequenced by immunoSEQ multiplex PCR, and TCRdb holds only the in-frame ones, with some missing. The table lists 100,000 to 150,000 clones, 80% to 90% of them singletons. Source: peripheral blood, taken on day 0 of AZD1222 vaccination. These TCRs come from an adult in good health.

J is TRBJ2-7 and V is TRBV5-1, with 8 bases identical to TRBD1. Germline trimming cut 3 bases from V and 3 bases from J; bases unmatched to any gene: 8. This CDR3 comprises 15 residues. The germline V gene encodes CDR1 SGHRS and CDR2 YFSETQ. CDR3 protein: CASSSPDRAFYEQYF. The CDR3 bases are TGCGCCAGCAGCTCACCGGACAGGGCCTTCTACGAGCAGTACTTC.

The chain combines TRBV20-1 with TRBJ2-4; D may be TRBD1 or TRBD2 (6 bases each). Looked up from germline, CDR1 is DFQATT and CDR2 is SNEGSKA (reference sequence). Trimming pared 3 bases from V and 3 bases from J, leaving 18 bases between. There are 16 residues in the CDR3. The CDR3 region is CSASTWGPGDKNIQYF. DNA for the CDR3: TGCAGTGCTAGTACATGGGGGCCGGGGGACAAAAACATTCAGTACTTC.

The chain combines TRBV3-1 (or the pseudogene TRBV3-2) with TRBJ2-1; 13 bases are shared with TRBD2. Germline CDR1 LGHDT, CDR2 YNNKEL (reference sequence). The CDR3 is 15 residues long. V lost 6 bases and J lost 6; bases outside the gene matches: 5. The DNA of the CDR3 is TGTGCCAGCAGAGAACTAGCGGGAGGGCCCAATGAGCAGTTCTTC. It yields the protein CASRELAGGPNEQFF.

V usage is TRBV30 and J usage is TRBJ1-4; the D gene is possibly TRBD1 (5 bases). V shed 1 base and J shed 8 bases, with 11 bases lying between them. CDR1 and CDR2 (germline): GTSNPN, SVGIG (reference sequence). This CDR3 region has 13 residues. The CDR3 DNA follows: TGTGCCTGGAGTGGCAGGACAAACGAAAAACTGTTTTTT. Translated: CAWSGRTNEKLFF.

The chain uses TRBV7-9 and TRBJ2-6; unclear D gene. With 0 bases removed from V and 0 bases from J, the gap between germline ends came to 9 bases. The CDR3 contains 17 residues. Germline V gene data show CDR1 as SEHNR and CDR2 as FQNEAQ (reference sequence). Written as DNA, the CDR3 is TGTGCCAGCAGCTTAGCCCGCACGAACTCTGGGGCCAACGTCCTGACTTTC. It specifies CASSLARTNSGANVLTF.

In DNA, the CDR3 is TGTGCCAGCAGCCAGACAGGTAGCAATCAGCCCCAGCATTTT. It specifies CASSQTGSNQPQHF. The rearrangement links TRBV5-5 to TRBJ1-5; TRBD1 might be the D (6 bases). The CDR3 is 14 amino acids. Germline CDR1 SGHKS, CDR2 YYEKEE (reference sequence). Trimming took off 4 bases at V and 0 bases at J, with 8 bases between the two ends.

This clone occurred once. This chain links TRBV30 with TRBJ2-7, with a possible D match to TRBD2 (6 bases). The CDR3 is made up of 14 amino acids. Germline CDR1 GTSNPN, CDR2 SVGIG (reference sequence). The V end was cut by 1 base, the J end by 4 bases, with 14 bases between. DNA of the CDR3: TGTGCCTGGAGTGGACTAGGACAAGGGTACGAGCAGTACTTC. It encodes CAWSGLGQGYEQYF.

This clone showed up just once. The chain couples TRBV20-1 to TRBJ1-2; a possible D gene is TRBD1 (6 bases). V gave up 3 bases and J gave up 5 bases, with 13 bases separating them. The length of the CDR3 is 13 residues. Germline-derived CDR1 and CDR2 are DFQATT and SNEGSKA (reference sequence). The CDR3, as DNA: TGCAGTGCTAGTTCGGGGGCGGATTATGGCTACACCTTC. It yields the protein CSASSGADYGYTF.

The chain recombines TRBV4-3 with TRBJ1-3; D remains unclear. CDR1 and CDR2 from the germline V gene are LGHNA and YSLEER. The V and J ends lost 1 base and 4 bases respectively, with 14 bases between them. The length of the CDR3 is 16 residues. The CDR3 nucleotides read TGCGCCAGCAGCCAAGCTCAGCTCGGGGTCGGAAACACCATATATTTT. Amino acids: CASSQAQLGVGNTIYF.

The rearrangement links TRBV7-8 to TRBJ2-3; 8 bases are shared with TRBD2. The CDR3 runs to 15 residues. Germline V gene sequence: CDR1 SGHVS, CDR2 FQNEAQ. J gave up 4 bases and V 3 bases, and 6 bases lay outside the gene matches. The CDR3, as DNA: TGTGCCAGCAGCTTGAGGTGGCGGGAGGCAGATACGCAGTATTTT. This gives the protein CASSLRWREADTQYF.

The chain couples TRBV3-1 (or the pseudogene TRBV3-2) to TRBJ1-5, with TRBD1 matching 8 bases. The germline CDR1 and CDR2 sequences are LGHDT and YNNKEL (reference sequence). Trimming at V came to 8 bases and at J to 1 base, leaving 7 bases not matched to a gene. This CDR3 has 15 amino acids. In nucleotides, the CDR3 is TGTGCCAGCGGGAATTACAGGGGGAGCAATCAGCCCCAGCATTTT. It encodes CASGNYRGSNQPQHF.

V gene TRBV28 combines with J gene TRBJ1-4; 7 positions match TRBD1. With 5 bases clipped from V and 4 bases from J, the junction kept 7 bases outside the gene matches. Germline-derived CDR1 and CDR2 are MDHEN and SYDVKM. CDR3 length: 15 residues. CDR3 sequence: CASSPVGTDNEKLFF. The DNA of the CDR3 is TGTGCCAGCAGTCCCGTTGGGACAGATAATGAAAAACTGTTTTTT.

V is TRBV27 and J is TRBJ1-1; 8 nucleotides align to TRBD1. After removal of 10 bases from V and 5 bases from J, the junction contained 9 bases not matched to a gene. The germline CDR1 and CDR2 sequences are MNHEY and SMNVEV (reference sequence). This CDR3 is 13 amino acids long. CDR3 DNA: TGTGCCACCGTCGCCAGGGGGCTTACTGAAGCTTTCTTT. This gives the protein CATVARGLTEAFF.

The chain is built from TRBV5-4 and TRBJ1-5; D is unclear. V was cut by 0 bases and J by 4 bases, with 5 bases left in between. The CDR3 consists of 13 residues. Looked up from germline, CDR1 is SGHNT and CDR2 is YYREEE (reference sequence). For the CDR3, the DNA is TGTGCCAGCAGCTTGGATGGGAATCAGCCCCAGCATTTT. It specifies CASSLDGNQPQHF.

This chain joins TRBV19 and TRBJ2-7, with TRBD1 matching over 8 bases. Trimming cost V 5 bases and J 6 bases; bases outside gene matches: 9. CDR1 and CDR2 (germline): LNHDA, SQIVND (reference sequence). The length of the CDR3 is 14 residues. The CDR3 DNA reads TGTGCCAGTAGTTTGAGACAGGGGATAGGCGAGCAGTACTTC. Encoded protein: CASSLRQGIGEQYF.

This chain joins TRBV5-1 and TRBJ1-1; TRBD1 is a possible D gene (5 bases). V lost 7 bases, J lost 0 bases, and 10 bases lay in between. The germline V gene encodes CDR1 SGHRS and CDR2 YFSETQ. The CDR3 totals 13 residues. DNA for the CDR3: TGCGCCAGCGGGGACCTCCTGAACACTGAAGCTTTCTTT. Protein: CASGDLLNTEAFF.

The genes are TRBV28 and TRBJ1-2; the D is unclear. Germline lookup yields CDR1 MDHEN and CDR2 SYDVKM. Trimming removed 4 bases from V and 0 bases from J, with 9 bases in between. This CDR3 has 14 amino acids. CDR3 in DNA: TGTGCCAGCAGTTATCCAGAATCTAACTATGGCTACACCTTC. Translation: CASSYPESNYGYTF.